The TCR beta chain under discussion was sequenced for a study of molecular identifiers for immune sequencing clone quantification. A remark on this clonotype: Being one base from a much bigger clone, this may be a read error.

The CDR3 has 15 amino acids. Germline V gene data show CDR1 as MNHEY and CDR2 as SMNVEV (reference sequence). TCRdb reprocessed the PCR reads with MiXCR, giving one entry per CDR3 protein. The data show over 300,000 distinct CDR3 sequences, 24% seen once. The rearrangement uses TRBV27 and TRBJ1-1; 7 nucleotides match TRBD1. This clonotype was obtained from a human donor in good health. Some libraries in this study had Jurkat cell RNA spiked in. Sequenced material: naive CD8+ T cells from blood, with Jurkat cell RNA spiked in. Subset described: FACS-sorted CD8+CD4-CCR7+CD45RA+ naive T cells. Written as DNA, the CDR3 is TGTGCCAGCAGTCTATCCCGGACAGGGAACACTGAAGCTTTCTTT. Its translation: CASSLSRTGNTEAFF.